This entry describes one TCR beta chain. This entry is derived from a study of blood T cell repertoires in COVID-19. Participants reported their clinical history, and cohort assignment relied on those reports. The CDR3 spans 14 residues. The germline V gene has CDR1 KGHSH and CDR2 LQKENI. Trimming cost V 4 bases and J 2 bases; bases outside gene matches: 4. Assay used: immunoSEQ multiplex PCR; TCRdb lists only in-frame clones, some missing. The sample consists of about 140,000 clones, roughly 81% of them appearing once. The sequencing sample was made of PBMCs or T cells enriched from blood (not recorded which). This TCR was recovered from a woman aged 45-59 years with acute COVID-19. The chain combines TRBV18 with TRBJ2-5, with 7 bases aligning to TRBD1. This CDR3 reads CASSLGTAQETQYF. CDR3 in DNA: TGTGCCAGCTCACTCGGGACAGCACAAGAGACCCAGTACTTC.